This record concerns one T cell receptor (beta chain) sequence. The entry originates in a study of blood T cell repertoires in COVID-19. In the study overall: Donors in the United States, Italy and Spain gave samples during acute or convalescent COVID-19. PBMCs, B-cell-depleted T cells, or T cells were the source of the cDNA or gDNA that made up the material.

The CDR3 consists of 14 residues. Germline-derived CDR1 and CDR2 are SGHAT and FQNNGV. Trimming removed 5 bases from V and 6 bases from J; junction bases left unmatched: 5. As originally analysed: For nucleated cells, counts were estimated from reference gene primer amplification. TCRdb's copy holds only in-frame clones and misses some; the assay was immunoSEQ multiplex PCR. V and J calls and clone size are those listed in that table; D and trimming were worked out from the DNA. The table shows 110,000 or so clones, with 70% to 90% occurring only once. This clonotype was sampled from a man aged 60 to 69 with acute or convalescent COVID-19. The chain uses TRBV11-2 and TRBJ2-2, with 8 bases lining up with TRBD1. Sequencing input: peripheral blood. CDR3 nucleotides: TGTGCCAGCAGCCCTCGGACAGGGTCCGGGGAGCTGTTTTTT. This translates into CASSPRTGSGELFF.